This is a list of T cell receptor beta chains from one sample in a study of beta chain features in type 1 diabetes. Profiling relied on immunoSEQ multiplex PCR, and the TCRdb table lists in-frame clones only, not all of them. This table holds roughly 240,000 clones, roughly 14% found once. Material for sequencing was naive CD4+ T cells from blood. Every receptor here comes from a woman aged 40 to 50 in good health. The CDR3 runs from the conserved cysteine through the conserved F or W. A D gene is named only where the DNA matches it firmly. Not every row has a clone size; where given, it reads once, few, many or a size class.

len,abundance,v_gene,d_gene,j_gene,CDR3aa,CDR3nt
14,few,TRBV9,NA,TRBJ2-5,CASSVGPGQETQYF,TGTGCCAGCAGCGTAGGGCCGGGCCAAGAGACCCAGTACTTC
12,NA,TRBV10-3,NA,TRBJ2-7,CATGTLNYEQYF,TGTGCCACCGGGACACTTAACTACGAGCAGTACTTC
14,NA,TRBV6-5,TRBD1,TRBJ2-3,CASRDRGSTDTQYF,TGTGCCAGCAGGGACAGGGGAAGCACAGATACGCAGTATTTT
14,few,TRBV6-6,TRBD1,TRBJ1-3,CASSSQGSGNTIYF,TGTGCCAGCAGTTCACAGGGGTCTGGAAACACCATATATTTT
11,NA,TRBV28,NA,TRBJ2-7,CASTGTYEQDF,TGTGCCAGCACAGGAACCTACGAGCAGGACTTC
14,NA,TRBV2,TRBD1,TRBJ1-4,CASYRGLGNEKLFF,TGTGCCAGCTACAGGGGGCTAGGTAATGAAAAACTGTTTTTT
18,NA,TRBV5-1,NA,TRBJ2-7,CASRPHGFTRVSAYEQYF,TGCGCCAGCAGACCTCACGGATTTACCAGGGTGTCGGCCTACGAGCAGTACTTC
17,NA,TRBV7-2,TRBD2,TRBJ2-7,CASSEGLAGTLSYEQYF,TGTGCCAGCAGCGAGGGACTAGCGGGGACCCTCTCCTACGAGCAGTACTTC
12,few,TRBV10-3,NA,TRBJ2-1,CAIAPGLLGQFF,TGTGCCATCGCACCGGGGTTACTAGGGCAGTTCTTC
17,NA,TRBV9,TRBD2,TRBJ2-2,CASGAVGRGGGPGELFF,TGTGCCAGCGGGGCTGTAGGACGGGGGGGAGGGCCCGGGGAGCTGTTTTTT
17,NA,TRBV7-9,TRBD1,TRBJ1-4,CASSLRGQGTFGEKLFF,TGTGCCAGCAGCTTACGGGGACAGGGTACTTTTGGGGAAAAACTGTTTTTT
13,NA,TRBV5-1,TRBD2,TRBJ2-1,CASSSIAGNEQFF,TGCGCCAGCAGCTCTATAGCGGGGAATGAGCAGTTCTTC
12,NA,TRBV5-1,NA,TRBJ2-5,CASSSNQETQYF,TGCGCCAGCAGCTCCAACCAAGAGACCCAGTACTTC
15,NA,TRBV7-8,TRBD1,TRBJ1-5,CASSSQTGPRQPQHF,TGTGCCAGCAGCTCCCAGACAGGGCCACGACAGCCCCAGCATTTT
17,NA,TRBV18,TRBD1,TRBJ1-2,CASSAPGQGAPGYGYTF,TGTGCCAGCTCAGCCCCGGGACAGGGGGCGCCCGGCTATGGCTACACCTTC
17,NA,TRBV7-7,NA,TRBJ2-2,CASSVFPRGPNTGELFF,TGTGCCAGCAGCGTTTTCCCTCGAGGCCCGAACACCGGGGAGCTGTTTTTT
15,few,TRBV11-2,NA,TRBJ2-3,CASSLPQGRTDTQYF,TGTGCCAGCAGCTTACCGCAGGGTCGGACAGATACGCAGTATTTT
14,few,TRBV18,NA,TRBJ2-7,CASSPPSMAGEQYF,TGTGCCAGCTCACCACCGTCTATGGCGGGCGAGCAGTACTTC
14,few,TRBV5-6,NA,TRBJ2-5,CASSFDTLGETQYF,TGTGCCAGCAGCTTTGATACGCTGGGCGAGACCCAGTACTTC
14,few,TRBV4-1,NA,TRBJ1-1,CASSPRAYDTEAFF,TGCGCCAGCAGCCCCCGCGCATACGACACTGAAGCTTTCTTT
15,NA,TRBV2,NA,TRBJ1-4,CASRSNRATNEKLFF,TGTGCCAGCAGATCCAACAGGGCAACTAATGAAAAACTGTTTTTT
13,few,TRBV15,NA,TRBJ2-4,CATEDFSNDIQYF,TGTGCCACGGAGGACTTCTCGAATGACATTCAGTACTTC
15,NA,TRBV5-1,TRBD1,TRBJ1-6,CASRITGTENSPLHF,TGCGCCAGCAGAATTACCGGGACAGAAAATTCACCCCTCCACTTT
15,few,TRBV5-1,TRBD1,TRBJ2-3,CASSTRQGPTDTQYF,TGCGCCAGCAGCACACGACAGGGACCCACAGATACGCAGTATTTT
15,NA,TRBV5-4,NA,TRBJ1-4,CASSSYRDSNEKLFF,TGTGCCAGCAGCTCTTACCGGGATTCTAATGAAAAACTGTTTTTT
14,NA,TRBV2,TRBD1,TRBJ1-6,CASRGTGGSSPLHF,TGTGCCAGCAGGGGGACAGGGGGCAGTTCACCCCTCCACTTT
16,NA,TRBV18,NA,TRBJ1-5,CASSPLAGEPNQPQHF,TGTGCCAGCTCACCACTAGCAGGGGAGCCTAATCAGCCCCAGCATTTT
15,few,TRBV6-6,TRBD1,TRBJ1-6,CASNRQGQGYSPLHF,TGTGCCAGCAATCGACAGGGCCAAGGCTATTCACCCCTCCACTTT
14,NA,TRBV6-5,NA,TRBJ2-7,CASRRGTATYEQYF,TGTGCCAGTAGGAGGGGTACAGCAACCTACGAGCAGTACTTC
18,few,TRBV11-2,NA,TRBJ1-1,CASSLVFKVGRQRTEAFF,TGTGCCAGCAGCTTAGTCTTTAAAGTTGGCAGGCAAAGGACTGAAGCTTTCTTT
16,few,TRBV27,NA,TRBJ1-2,CASSLSPGQLGYGYTF,TGTGCCAGCAGTTTATCGCCCGGACAGTTAGGTTATGGCTACACCTTC
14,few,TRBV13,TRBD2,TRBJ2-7,CASSLNGGAYEQYF,TGTGCCAGCAGCTTAAACGGGGGGGCCTACGAGCAGTACTTC
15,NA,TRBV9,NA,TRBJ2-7,CASSVDAVLLNEQYF,TGTGCCAGCAGCGTAGATGCGGTCTTGTTGAACGAGCAGTACTTC
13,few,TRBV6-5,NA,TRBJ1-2,CASSQGQFYGYTF,TGTGCCAGCAGCCAAGGACAGTTCTATGGCTACACCTTC
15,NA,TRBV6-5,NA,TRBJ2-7,CASSYSEGGNYEQYF,TGTGCCAGCAGTTACTCGGAGGGGGGGAACTACGAGCAGTACTTC
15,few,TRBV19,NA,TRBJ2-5,CATQAGGRRQETQYF,TGTGCCACCCAAGCCGGGGGTCGCCGTCAAGAGACCCAGTACTTC
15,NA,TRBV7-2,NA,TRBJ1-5,CASSAQGHSNQPQHF,TGTGCCAGCAGCGCGCAGGGTCATAGCAATCAGCCCCAGCATTTT
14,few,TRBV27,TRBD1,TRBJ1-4,CASSLTQGVEKLFF,TGTGCCAGCAGTTTAACCCAGGGGGTTGAAAAACTGTTTTTT
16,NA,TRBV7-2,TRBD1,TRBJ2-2,CASSILGGPNTGELFF,TGTGCCAGCAGCATACTAGGGGGCCCGAACACCGGGGAGCTGTTTTTT
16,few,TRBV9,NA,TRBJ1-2,CASSGAGQPRNYGYTF,TGTGCCAGCAGCGGAGCTGGACAGCCTCGGAACTATGGCTACACCTTC
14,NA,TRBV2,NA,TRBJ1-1,CASRARGQNTEAFF,TGTGCCAGCAGGGCCCGGGGTCAGAACACTGAAGCTTTCTTT
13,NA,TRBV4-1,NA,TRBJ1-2,CASSQVLGVGYTF,TGCGCCAGCAGCCAAGTCTTAGGGGTCGGCTACACCTTC
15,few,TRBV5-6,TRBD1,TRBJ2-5,CASSTGQGIGETQYF,TGTGCCAGCAGCACCGGACAGGGGATCGGAGAGACCCAGTACTTC
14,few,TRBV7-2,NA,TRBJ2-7,CASSLAGPRREQYF,TGTGCCAGCAGCTTAGCCGGGCCTCGGAGGGAGCAGTACTTC
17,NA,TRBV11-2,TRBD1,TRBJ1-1,CASSSLGTGFMNTEAFF,TGTGCCAGCAGCTCGCTGGGGACAGGGTTTATGAACACTGAAGCTTTCTTT
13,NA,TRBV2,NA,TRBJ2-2,CASSRLDTGELFF,TGTGCCAGCAGTCGACTAGACACCGGGGAGCTGTTTTTT
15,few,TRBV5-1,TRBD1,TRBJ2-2,CASSGQGGSAGELFF,TGCGCCAGCAGCGGACAGGGTGGCTCGGCCGGGGAGCTGTTTTTT
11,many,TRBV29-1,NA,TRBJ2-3,CSVEGVDTQYF,TGCAGCGTCGAAGGCGTGGATACGCAGTATTTT
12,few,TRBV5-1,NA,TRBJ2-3,CASSSPTDTQYF,TGCGCCAGCAGCTCTCCCACAGATACGCAGTATTTT
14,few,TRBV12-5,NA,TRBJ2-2,CASGLVLGGGELFF,TGTGCTAGTGGTTTGGTGCTCGGGGGCGGGGAGCTGTTTTTT
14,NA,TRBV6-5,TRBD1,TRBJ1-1,CASSRGQGAWSAFF,TGTGCCAGCAGCCGCGGACAGGGGGCCTGGTCGGCTTTCTTT
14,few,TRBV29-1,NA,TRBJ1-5,CSVVRQGRNQPQHF,TGCAGCGTTGTTCGTCAGGGTCGTAATCAGCCCCAGCATTTT
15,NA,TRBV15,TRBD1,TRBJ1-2,CATSRVWEQGGGYTF,TGTGCCACCAGCAGAGTATGGGAGCAAGGGGGCGGCTACACCTTC
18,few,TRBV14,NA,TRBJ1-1,CASSQDTILSRRNTEAFF,TGTGCCAGCAGCCAAGATACTATCTTGTCAAGGAGGAACACTGAAGCTTTCTTT
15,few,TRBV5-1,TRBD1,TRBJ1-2,CASSLEGQGAYGYTF,TGCGCCAGCAGCTTGGAAGGACAGGGGGCCTATGGCTACACCTTC
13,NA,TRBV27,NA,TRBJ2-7,CASSWVGVNEQYF,TGTGCCAGCAGTTGGGTAGGGGTGAACGAGCAGTACTTC
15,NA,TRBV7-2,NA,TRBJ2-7,CASSLGGASSYEQYF,TGTGCCAGCAGCTTAGGCGGGGCGAGCTCCTACGAGCAGTACTTC
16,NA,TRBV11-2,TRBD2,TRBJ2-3,CASSSWTSGSTDTQYF,TGTGCCAGCAGCTCCTGGACTAGCGGTAGCACAGATACGCAGTATTTT
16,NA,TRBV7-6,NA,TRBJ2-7,CASSFGRATGDSEQYF,TGTGCCAGCAGCTTTGGCCGGGCCACAGGTGACAGCGAGCAGTACTTC
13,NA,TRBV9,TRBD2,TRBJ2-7,CASSTSDPLEQYF,TGTGCCAGCAGCACTAGCGACCCACTTGAGCAGTACTTC